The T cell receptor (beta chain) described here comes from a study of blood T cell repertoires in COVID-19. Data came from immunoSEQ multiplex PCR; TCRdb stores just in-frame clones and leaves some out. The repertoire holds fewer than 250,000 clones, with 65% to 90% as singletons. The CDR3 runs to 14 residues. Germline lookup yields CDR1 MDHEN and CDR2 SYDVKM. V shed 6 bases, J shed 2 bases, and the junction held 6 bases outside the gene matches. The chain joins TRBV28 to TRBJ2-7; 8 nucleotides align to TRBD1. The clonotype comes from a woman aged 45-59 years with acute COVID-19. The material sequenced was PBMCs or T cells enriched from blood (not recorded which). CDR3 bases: TGTGCCAGCAGATTGACAGGGGCCACCTACGAGCAGTACTTC. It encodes CASRLTGATYEQYF.